This T cell receptor beta chain was obtained from a study of human T cells and chemical hapten exposure. General study findings and limits: Sensitizing with DPC caused no change in TCRs above 1 in 1000 frequency.

TCRdb called the RACE reads again in MiXCR, with one record for every CDR3 protein. The table has 35,000 to 50,000 distinct CDR3 sequences, around 9.3% seen once. The CDR3 runs to 16 residues. Germline-derived CDR1 and CDR2 are LGHNT and FRNRAP. V was cut by 4 bases and J by 4 bases, with 16 bases left in between. This clonotype was counted ten times or more. The antigen remains unidentified. Time point defined: patch test 2, 6 weeks after DPC sensitization. As for treatment: therapeutic diphenylcyclopropenone sensitization with weekly scalp DPC. Donors, patients with alopecia ranging from 18 to 70 years old and judged suitable for DPC, provided samples.

The source is a woman aged 40 to 55 with alopecia areata. Some clones in this sample may be carry-over from other donors' samples. Sequences were derived from whole blood, sampled in connection with sensitization to the hapten diphenylcyclopropenone (DPC). The rearrangement uses TRBV12-5 and TRBJ2-2; tentatively, D is TRBD1 (5 bases). CDR3 sequence reads: CASGSRLGQSTGELFF. The DNA for the CDR3 is TGTGCTAGTGGTTCCCGTTTGGGGCAGAGCACCGGGGAGCTGTTTTTT.